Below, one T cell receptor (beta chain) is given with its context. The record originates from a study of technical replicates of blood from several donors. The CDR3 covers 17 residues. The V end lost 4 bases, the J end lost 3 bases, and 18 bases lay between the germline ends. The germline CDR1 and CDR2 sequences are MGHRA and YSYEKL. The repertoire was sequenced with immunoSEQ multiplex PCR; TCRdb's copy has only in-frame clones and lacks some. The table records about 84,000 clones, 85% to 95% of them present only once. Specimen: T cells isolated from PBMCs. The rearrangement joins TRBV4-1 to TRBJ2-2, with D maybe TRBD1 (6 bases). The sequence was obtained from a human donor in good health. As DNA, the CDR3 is TGCGCCAGCAGCCCTATCCCACAGGGTACCCACACCGGGGAGCTGTTTTTT. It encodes CASSPIPQGTHTGELFF.